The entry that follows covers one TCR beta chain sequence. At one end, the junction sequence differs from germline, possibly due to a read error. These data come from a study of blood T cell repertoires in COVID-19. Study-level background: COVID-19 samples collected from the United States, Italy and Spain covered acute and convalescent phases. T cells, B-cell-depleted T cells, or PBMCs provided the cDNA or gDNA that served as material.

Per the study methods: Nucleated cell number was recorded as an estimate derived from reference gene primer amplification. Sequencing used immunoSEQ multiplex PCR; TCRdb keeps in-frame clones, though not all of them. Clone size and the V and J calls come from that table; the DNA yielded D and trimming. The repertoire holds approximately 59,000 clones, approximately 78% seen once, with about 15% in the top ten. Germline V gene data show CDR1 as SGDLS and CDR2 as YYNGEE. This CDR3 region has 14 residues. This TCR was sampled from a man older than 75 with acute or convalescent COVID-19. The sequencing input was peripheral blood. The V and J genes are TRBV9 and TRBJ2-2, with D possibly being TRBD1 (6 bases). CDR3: CASSAQGNPGELFF. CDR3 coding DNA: TGTGCCAGCAGTGCTCAGGGGAACCCCGGGGAGCTGTTTTTT.